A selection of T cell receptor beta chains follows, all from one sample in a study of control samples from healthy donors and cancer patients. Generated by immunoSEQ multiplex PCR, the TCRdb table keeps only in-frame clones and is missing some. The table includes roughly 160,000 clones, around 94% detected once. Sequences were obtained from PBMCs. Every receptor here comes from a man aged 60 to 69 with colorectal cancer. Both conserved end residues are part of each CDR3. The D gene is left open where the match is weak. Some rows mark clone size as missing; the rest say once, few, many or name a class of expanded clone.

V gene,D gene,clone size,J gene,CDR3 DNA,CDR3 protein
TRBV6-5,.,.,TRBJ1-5,TGTGCCAGCAGTTACGGGCCGGTCAATCAGCCCCAGCATTTT,CASSYGPVNQPQHF
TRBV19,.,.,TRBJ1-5,TGTGCCAGTAGTAGGGTAAATCAGCCCCAGCATTTT,CASSRVNQPQHF
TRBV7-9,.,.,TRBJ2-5,TGTGCCAGCAGCTTACCCCGGGGGCCCCAAGAGACCCAGTACTTC,CASSLPRGPQETQYF
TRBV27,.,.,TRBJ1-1,TGTGCCAGCAGGCCTATAAGGAAAAACACTGAAGCTTTCTTT,CASRPIRKNTEAFF
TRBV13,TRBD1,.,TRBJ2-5,TGTGCCAGCAGCCTGACAGGGGACGGGAAAGAGACCCAGTACTTC,CASSLTGDGKETQYF
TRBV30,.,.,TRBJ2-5,TGTGCCTGGAGTGACAGGGTGTTCGGAACCCAGTACTTC,CAWSDRVFGTQYF
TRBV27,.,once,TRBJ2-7,TGTGCCAGCAGTTTACGGGACGAGCAGTACTTC,CASSLRDEQYF
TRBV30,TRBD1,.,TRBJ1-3,TGTGCCTGGGACAGGGCTGGAAACACCATATATTTT,CAWDRAGNTIYF
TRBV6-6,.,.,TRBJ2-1,TGTGCCAGCATTCGACGGGGCTCGGACAATGAGCAGTTCTTC,CASIRRGSDNEQFF
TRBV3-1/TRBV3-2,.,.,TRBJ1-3,TGTGCCAGCAGCCGCACAGGGAACGCTGGAAACACCATATATTTT,CASSRTGNAGNTIYF
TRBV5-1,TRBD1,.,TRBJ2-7,TGCGCCAGCAGCTACCGGGACAGTCCTTACGAGCAGTACTTC,CASSYRDSPYEQYF
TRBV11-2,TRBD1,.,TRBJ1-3,TGTGCCAGCAGCCAGGGACAGTACTCTGGAAACACCATATATTTT,CASSQGQYSGNTIYF
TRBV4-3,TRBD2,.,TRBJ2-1,TGCGCCAGCAGCCAAGGCAGCGTAGCTAGCGGGGGGGGTACATACAATGAGCAGTTCTTC,CASSQGSVASGGGTYNEQFF
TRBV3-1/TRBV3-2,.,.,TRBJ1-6,TGTGCCAGCAGCCCGCCAGGGGCAGCTAGCTCCTATAATTCACCCCTCCACTTT,CASSPPGAASSYNSPLHF
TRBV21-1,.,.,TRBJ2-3,TGTGCCAGCAGCCACCCAAGGGGCCTCACAGATACGCAGTATTTT,CASSHPRGLTDTQYF
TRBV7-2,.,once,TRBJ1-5,TGTGCCAGCAGCTCCTCACCAGATCAGCCCCAGCATTTT,CASSSSPDQPQHF
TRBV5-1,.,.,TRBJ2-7,TGCGCCAGCAGCCCGGCCGACGCTGGAGGAGAGCAGTACTTC,CASSPADAGGEQYF
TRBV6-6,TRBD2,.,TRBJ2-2,TGTGCCAGCAGTTATAAGGGAGGGGTCGGGGAGCTGTTTTTT,CASSYKGGVGELFF
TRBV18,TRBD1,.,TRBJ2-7,TGTGCCAGCTCAACCCAGGGGGCTGGGTACGAGCAGTACTTC,CASSTQGAGYEQYF
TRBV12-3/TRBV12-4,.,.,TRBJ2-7,TGTGCCAGCAGTTTATGGCGGGGCGAGCAGTACTTC,CASSLWRGEQYF
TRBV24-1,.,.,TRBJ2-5,TGTGCCACCAGTGACCCAGGGGGGACGGAGACCCAGTACTTC,CATSDPGGTETQYF
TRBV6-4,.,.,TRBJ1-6,TGTGCCAGAACACGGACGGAGGCATTATCCTATAATTCACCCCTCCACTTT,CARTRTEALSYNSPLHF
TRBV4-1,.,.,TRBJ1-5,TGCGCCAGCAGCCAACGACCCACCGGGCCCCAGCATTTT,CASSQRPTGPQHF
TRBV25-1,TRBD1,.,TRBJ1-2,TGTGCCAGCAGTGATCTTACAGGGACAGGCTATGGCTACACCTTC,CASSDLTGTGYGYTF
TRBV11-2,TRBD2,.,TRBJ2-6,TGTGCCAGCAGCCCGGGGGGGGCCGGGGCCAACGTCCTGACTTTC,CASSPGGAGANVLTF
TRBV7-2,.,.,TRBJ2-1,TGTGCCAGCAGCTTAGCGGCGGTTAATGAGCAGTTCTTC,CASSLAAVNEQFF
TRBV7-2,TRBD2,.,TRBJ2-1,TGTGCCAGCAGCTTAGATTTGGGACTAGCGGCGCAGTTCTTC,CASSLDLGLAAQFF
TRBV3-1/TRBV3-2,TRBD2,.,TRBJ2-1,TGTGCCAGCAGCCAAACGGGACTAGCGGGGGGGCCCTACAATGAGCAGTTCTTC,CASSQTGLAGGPYNEQFF
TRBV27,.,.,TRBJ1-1,TGTGCCAGCAGTCGGTCGAGGGAGAACACTGAAGCTTTCTTT,CASSRSRENTEAFF
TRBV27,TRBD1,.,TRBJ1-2,TGTGCCAGCGCCCCGACAGGGGGAGACTATGGCTACACCTTC,CASAPTGGDYGYTF
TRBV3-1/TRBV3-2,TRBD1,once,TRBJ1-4,TGTGCCAGCAGCCCCCCGGGACAGACCTATGAAAAACTGTTTTTT,CASSPPGQTYEKLFF
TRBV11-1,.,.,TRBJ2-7,TGTGCCAGCAGCTTACAGGGAAGCTACGAGCAGTACTTC,CASSLQGSYEQYF
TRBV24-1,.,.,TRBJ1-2,TGTGCCACCAGTGACACAGGAATTAACTATGGCTACACCTTC,CATSDTGINYGYTF
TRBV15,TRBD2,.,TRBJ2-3,TGTGCCACCAGCAGAGCCCCGGGGGGGCGCACAGATACGCAGTATTTT,CATSRAPGGRTDTQYF
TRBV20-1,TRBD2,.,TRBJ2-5,TGCAGTGCCACGGGGGGAGAGACCCAGTACTTC,CSATGGETQYF
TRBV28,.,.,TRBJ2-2,TGTGCCAGCAGGGACAACATGGGGGCGAACACCGGGGAGCTGTTTTTT,CASRDNMGANTGELFF
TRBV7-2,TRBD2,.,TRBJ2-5,TGTGCCAGCAGCTTAGACAGGACTAGCGTAGAGACCCAGTACTTC,CASSLDRTSVETQYF
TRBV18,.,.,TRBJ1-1,TGTGCCAGCTCACCCCACAGGGAGGCTGAAGCTTTCTTT,CASSPHREAEAFF
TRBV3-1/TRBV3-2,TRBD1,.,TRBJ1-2,TGTGCCAGCAGCCAAGAAGAGGGGGCTTTCTATGGCTACACCTTC,CASSQEEGAFYGYTF
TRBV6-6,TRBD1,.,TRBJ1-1,TGTGCCAGCAGAATAGTTACAGGGGACACTGAAGCTTTCTTT,CASRIVTGDTEAFF
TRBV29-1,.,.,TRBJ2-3,TGCAGCGTCGGTCTTGGCGGGACAGATACGCAGTATTTT,CSVGLGGTDTQYF
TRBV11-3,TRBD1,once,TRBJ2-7,TGTGCCAGCAGCTTCGACAGGGAAAGGAAAAACTCCTACGAGCAGTACTTC,CASSFDRERKNSYEQYF
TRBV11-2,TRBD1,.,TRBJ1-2,TGTGCCAGCAGCCCGGGACAGGGACAAGGCTACACCTTC,CASSPGQGQGYTF
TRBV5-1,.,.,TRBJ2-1,TGCGCCAGCAGCTTGGGTGGCAACGAGCAGTTCTTC,CASSLGGNEQFF
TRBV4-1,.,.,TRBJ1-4,TGCGCCAGCAGCGCCCGGGACACTGGGAATGAAAAACTGTTTTTT,CASSARDTGNEKLFF
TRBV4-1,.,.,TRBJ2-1,TGCGCCAGCAGCCAAGATCTTCGGGGTTCCTACAATGAGCAGTTCTTC,CASSQDLRGSYNEQFF
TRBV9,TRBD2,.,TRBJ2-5,TGTGCCAGCAGCGTATCGCCTAGCGGGGGGGAAGAGACCCAGTACTTC,CASSVSPSGGEETQYF
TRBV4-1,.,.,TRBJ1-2,TGCGCCAGCAGCCAAGATCCGGGTGCAAGGGGCTACACCTTC,CASSQDPGARGYTF
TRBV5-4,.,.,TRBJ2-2,TGTGCCAGCAGCTTGATTACGGTGGGGGAGCTGTTTTTT,CASSLITVGELFF
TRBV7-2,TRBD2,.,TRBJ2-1,TGTGCCAGCAGCTTAGCACTAGCGGAGCGACTTTTGCAGTTCTTC,CASSLALAERLLQFF